These 26 T cell receptor beta chains came from one sample sequenced in a study of blood T cell repertoires in COVID-19. Using immunoSEQ multiplex PCR, the repertoire was profiled, and TCRdb retains in-frame clones only, with some absent. This sample carries roughly 170,000 clones, 84% of them seen once, and the ten largest clones take about 12%. The source material was PBMCs or T cells enriched from blood (not recorded which). The receptors come from a man in his fifties who had recovered from COVID-19.

The table lists this clone with a few counts. The V and J genes are TRBV10-2 and TRBJ2-2; D perhaps matches TRBD2 (6 bases). Trimming removed 4 bases from V and 6 bases from J, with 15 bases in between. In germline, CDR1 is WSHSY, CDR2 SAAADI. This CDR3 is 15 amino acids long. In nucleotides, the CDR3 is TGCGCCAGCAGTGTCGTCAACTCGGGGGCCGGGGAGCTGTTTTTT. Its translation: CASSVVNSGAGELFF.

The chain joins TRBV2 to TRBJ1-5, with unresolved D. The germline V gene encodes CDR1 SNHLY and CDR2 FYNNEI. This CDR3 contains 14 residues. Between the trimmed V and J ends, which lost 6 bases and 0 bases, there was a span of 9 bases. CDR3 DNA: TGTGCCAGCAGGGCGCAGGTTAGCAATCAGCCCCAGCATTTT. Translation: CASRAQVSNQPQHF.

V gene TRBV24-1 combines with J gene TRBJ1-2; possibly TRBD1 for D (5 bases). This CDR3 is built from 12 residues. Per the germline V gene, CDR1 is KGHDR and CDR2 is SFDVKD. The germline V and J ends were trimmed by 4 bases and 7 bases, with 9 bases remaining between them. In DNA form, the CDR3 reads TGTGCCACCAGTGACAGGGTTGGTGGCTACACCTTC. As protein: CATSDRVGGYTF.

Details on this clone: The junction departs from germline at one end; a sequencing error may be responsible. The rearrangement joins TRBV7-8 to TRBJ1-2; 7 bases are a match to TRBD1. The CDR3 totals 12 residues. Per the germline V gene, CDR1 is SGHVS and CDR2 is FQNEAQ. The CDR3 protein is CASSVGTAPGNF. CDR3 bases: TGTGCCAGCAGCGTGGGGACAGCCCCCGGTAACTTC.

The chain recombines TRBV29-1 with TRBJ2-3; 9 bases fit TRBD2. Germline trimming cut 3 bases from V and 2 bases from J; bases unmatched to any gene: 12. This CDR3 has 17 amino acids. Looked up from germline, CDR1 is SQVTM and CDR2 is ANQGSEA. CDR3 sequence (DNA): TGCAGCGTTGAGAGAGGCGAAAGCGGGGGGTACACAGATACGCAGTATTTT. Its protein is CSVERGESGGYTDTQYF.

The chain recombines TRBV15 with TRBJ2-7; possible D gene TRBD2, 6 bases. Germline CDR1 LNHNV, CDR2 YYDKDF (reference sequence). V shed 2 bases and J shed 4 bases, with 15 bases lying between them. The CDR3 covers 15 residues. The CDR3 here is CATSRPDWGEYEQYF. In DNA, the CDR3 is TGTGCCACCAGCAGACCCGATTGGGGGGAGTACGAGCAGTACTTC.

The gene calls are TRBV4-2 and TRBJ2-7; the match to TRBD1 covers 8 bases. The CDR3 runs 15 residues. V lost 0 bases to trimming and J lost 4 bases; unmatched junction nucleotides: 5. Germline loops: CDR1 LGHNA, CDR2 YNFKEQ. CDR3 coding DNA: TGTGCCAGCAGCCAAGATCAGGGGGCATCGTACGAGCAGTACTTC. Translating it yields CASSQDQGASYEQYF.

The genes are TRBV19 and TRBJ2-4, with D possibly TRBD2 on 6 matching bases. Trimming stripped 0 bases from V and 3 bases from J, with 18 bases between. Germline V gene sequence: CDR1 LNHDA, CDR2 SQIVND (reference sequence). This CDR3 has 18 amino acids. CDR3 sequence: CASSIDPALGGFKNIQYF. As DNA, the CDR3 is TGTGCCAGTAGTATAGATCCTGCTTTGGGAGGATTCAAAAACATTCAGTACTTC. The variable domain in full, completed from reference TRBV19 and TRBJ2-4, reads DGGITQSPKYLFRKEGQNVTLSCEQNLNHDAMYWYRQDPGQGLRLIYYSQIVNDFQKGDIAEGYSVSREKKESFPLTVTSAQKNPTAFYLCASSIDPALGGFKNIQYFGAGTRLSVL.

This chain connects TRBV5-6 to TRBJ1-2; D is undetermined. From germline, CDR1 is SGHDT and CDR2 YYEEEE. The V and J ends lost 0 bases and 0 bases respectively, with 12 bases between them. The CDR3 spans 16 residues. The CDR3 sequence is CASSLVSGRANYGYTF. The CDR3 bases are TGTGCCAGCAGCTTGGTGTCGGGGAGGGCTAACTATGGCTACACCTTC. The full variable domain, with the rest looked up from reference TRBV5-6 and TRBJ1-2, is DAGVTQSPTHLIKTRGQQVTLRCSPKSGHDTVSWYQQALGQGPQFIFQYYEEEERQRGNFPDRFSGHQFPNYSSELNVNALLLGDSALYLCASSLVSGRANYGYTFGSGTRLTVV.

The V call is TRBV4-3, the J call TRBJ1-6, with D hard to call. Germline lookup yields CDR1 LGHNA and CDR2 YSLEER. The CDR3 loop spans 13 amino acids. Deletions cut 4 bases from V and 10 bases from J, with 11 bases between. The CDR3 DNA is TGCGCCAGCAGCCCTGAGGCGGGCTCACCCCTCCACTTT. Residues: CASSPEAGSPLHF.

In its sample, this clone was seen a few times. The gene calls are TRBV12-5 and TRBJ2-7; 7 bases map to TRBD1. V lost 5 bases, J lost 4 bases, and 5 bases stayed unmatched. Germline V lookup: CDR1 LGHNT, CDR2 FRNRAP. There are 13 residues in the CDR3. CDR3 sequence reads: CASGAGTEYEQYF. CDR3 bases: TGTGCTAGTGGTGCCGGGACAGAATACGAGCAGTACTTC. The whole variable domain, filled in from reference TRBV12-5 and TRBJ2-7, reads DARVTQTPRHKVTEMGQEVTMRCQPILGHNTVFWYRQTMMQGLELLAYFRNRAPLDDSGMPKDRFSAEMPDATLATLKIQPSEPRDSAVYFCASGAGTEYEQYFGPGTRLTVT.

The chain joins TRBV30 to TRBJ1-1; 7 bases map to TRBD1. The CDR3 contains 13 residues. CDR1 GTSNPN and CDR2 SVGIG come from the germline V gene (reference sequence). The ends lost 5 bases at V and 6 bases at J; junction bases unmatched: 9. CDR3 sequence (DNA): TGTGCCTGGGGCGGGCAGGGGGTCTCTGAAGCTTTCTTT. It translates to CAWGGQGVSEAFF.

The rearrangement joins TRBV2 to TRBJ2-6; D gene uncertain. CDR1 is SNHLY, CDR2 FYNNEI, per germline. The CDR3 is made up of 14 amino acids. The V end lost 5 bases, the J end lost 4 bases, and 9 bases lay between the germline ends. The CDR3 sequence is CASSLHTGANVLTF. DNA of the CDR3: TGTGCCAGCAGTTTACATACCGGGGCCAACGTCCTGACTTTC.

The chain couples TRBV29-1 to TRBJ1-1; D is unclear. The V end was cut by 3 bases, the J end by 3 bases, with 8 bases between. Germline V gene data show CDR1 as SQVTM and CDR2 as ANQGSEA. This CDR3 has 12 residues. The CDR3 sequence is CSVERAHTEAFF. CDR3 nucleotide sequence: TGCAGCGTTGAGAGGGCCCACACTGAAGCTTTCTTT.

The rearrangement uses TRBV15 and TRBJ1-2; D is unresolved. V was shortened by 1 base and J by 0 bases, with 9 bases between the two germline ends. This CDR3 spans 15 amino acids. CDR1 and CDR2 (germline): LNHNV, YYDKDF (reference sequence). The CDR3 bases are TGTGCCACCAGCAGAGCTACGGAGTCTAACTATGGCTACACCTTC. Translation gives CATSRATESNYGYTF.

The chain combines TRBV7-8 with TRBJ2-2; D is possibly TRBD1 (6 bases). V was clipped by 7 bases and J by 8 bases, with 14 bases between them. This CDR3 comprises 13 residues. The germline CDR1 and CDR2 sequences are SGHVS and FQNEAQ. Written as DNA, the CDR3 is TGTGCCAGCACCCACAGGGTTGAAGGGGAGCTGTTTTTT. This gives the protein CASTHRVEGELFF.

The rearrangement links TRBV19 to TRBJ2-2; perhaps TRBD2 as D (7 bases). The CDR3 spans 17 residues. The V gene's germline CDR1 is LNHDA and CDR2 SQIVND (reference sequence). V lost 2 bases and J 4 bases, leaving 17 bases between the germline ends. CDR3 DNA: TGTGCCAGTAGTATATCGTCGGGGGGCCGTAGCACCGGGGAGCTGTTTTTT. Translated: CASSISSGGRSTGELFF.

The chain combines TRBV3-1 (or the pseudogene TRBV3-2) with TRBJ1-4, with TRBD1 matching over 7 bases. CDR1 is LGHDT, CDR2 YNNKEL, per germline (reference sequence). Losses at the gene ends were 3 bases for V and 7 bases for J; bases not matched to a gene: 5. The CDR3 consists of 14 residues. Written as DNA, the CDR3 is TGTGCCAGCAGCCATAGGGCAGGGGGTGAAAAACTGTTTTTT. Translated, it gives CASSHRAGGEKLFF.

This clone has a single count. CDR3 nucleotides: TGCGCCAGCAGCCTAAAGGGCGACGGGTCGGCGGGGGGCTTCTACAATGAGCAGTTCTTC. Its translation is CASSLKGDGSAGGFYNEQFF. The chain carries TRBV4-1 and TRBJ2-1; 8 bases line up with TRBD2. V lost 4 bases, J lost 3 bases, and 20 bases stayed unmatched. There are 20 residues in the CDR3. The germline V gene has CDR1 MGHRA and CDR2 YSYEKL.

CDR3 in amino acids: CASSDTPGQGFMQKLFF. Here the CDR3 DNA reads TGTGCCAGCAGCGACACCCCGGGACAAGGCTTCATGCAGAAACTGTTTTTT. V gene TRBV9 combines with J gene TRBJ1-4; a weak D match, TRBD1 (6 bases). Germline V gives CDR1 SGDLS, CDR2 YYNGEE. V lost 3 bases and J 11 bases, leaving 26 bases between the germline ends. The CDR3 sequence is 17 residues long.

V gene TRBV5-1 combines with J gene TRBJ1-1, with a weak D call TRBD1 (5 bases). This CDR3 is built from 13 residues. Germline-derived CDR1 and CDR2 are SGHRS and YFSETQ. The V gene lost 7 bases and the J gene lost 7 bases, with 17 bases spanning the gap. The CDR3 DNA sequence: TGCGCCAGCGCCGTCACACTTCAGGGTGAAGCTTTCTTT. Encoded protein: CASAVTLQGEAFF.

The chain links TRBV5-5 to TRBJ2-3, with 8 bases that match TRBD2. V lost 0 bases and J lost 8; bases outside the gene matches: 17. The CDR3 is 18 residues long. In germline, CDR1 is SGHKS, CDR2 YYEKEE (reference sequence). The CDR3 nucleotides read TGTGCCAGCAGCTTGGGTGGTTCTATCGGGGGGGCGTCAGGTACGCAGTATTTT. As protein: CASSLGGSIGGASGTQYF.

A note on this clone: The junction and the germline gene differ at one end; a read error may be behind it. V usage is TRBV7-7 and J usage is TRBJ2-2; a weak D match, TRBD1 (7 bases). The CDR3 contains 16 residues. Germline-derived CDR1 and CDR2 are SSHAT and FNYEAQ (reference sequence). Here the CDR3 DNA reads TGTGCTAGCAGCTTATTTCACCAGGGGGGTGCCGGGGAGCTGTTTTTT. Translating gives CASSLFHQGGAGELFF.

The chain has TRBV9 and TRBJ2-7; TRBD1 matches 12 bases. The J segment lost 2 bases and the V segment lost 2 bases, leaving 2 bases of the junction unmatched. This CDR3 comprises 15 residues. Per germline, CDR1 SGDLS and CDR2 YYNGEE. CDR3 loop: CASSVGTGGPYEQYF. Here the CDR3 DNA reads TGTGCCAGCAGCGTTGGGACAGGGGGCCCCTACGAGCAGTACTTC.

This clone appeared a few times. The chain joins TRBV25-1 to TRBJ1-1, with D possibly TRBD1 on 5 matching bases. With 4 bases removed from V and 0 bases from J, the gap between germline ends came to 12 bases. The CDR3 contains 15 residues. The V gene's germline CDR1 is MGHDK and CDR2 SYGVNS. Here the CDR3 reads CASSGSGRLNTEAFF. CDR3 sequence (DNA): TGTGCCAGCAGTGGATCAGGGCGGTTGAACACTGAAGCTTTCTTT. Full variable domain (rest looked up from reference TRBV25-1 and TRBJ1-1): EADIYQTPRYLVIGTGKKITLECSQTMGHDKMYWYQQDPGMELHLIHYSYGVNSTEKGDLSSESTVSRIRTEHFPLTLESARPSHTSQYLCASSGSGRLNTEAFFGQGTRLTVV.

The chain carries TRBV3-1 (or the pseudogene TRBV3-2) and TRBJ1-6, with D hard to call. The CDR3 consists of 17 residues. Trimming left V 1 base short and J 9 bases short, with 19 bases between. The germline V gene has CDR1 LGHDT and CDR2 YNNKEL (reference sequence). The CDR3 loop reads CASSQARLSPGGSPLHF. CDR3 DNA: TGTGCCAGCAGCCAAGCCCGCCTTTCCCCCGGCGGTTCACCCCTCCACTTT.